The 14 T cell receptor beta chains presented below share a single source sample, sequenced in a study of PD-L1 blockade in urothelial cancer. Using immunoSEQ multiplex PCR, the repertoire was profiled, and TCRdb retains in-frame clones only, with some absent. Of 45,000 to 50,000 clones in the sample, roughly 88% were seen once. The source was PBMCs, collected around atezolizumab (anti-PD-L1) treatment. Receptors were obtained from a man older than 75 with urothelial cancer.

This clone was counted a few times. The CDR3, as DNA: TGCAGCGTTGGACAGGGTACGGTGACCGGGGAGCTGTTTTTT. Protein: CSVGQGTVTGELFF. This chain connects TRBV29-1 to TRBJ2-2; 7 nucleotides line up with TRBD1. Trimming took 4 bases from V and 5 from J; bases not matched to a gene: 7. This CDR3 comprises 14 residues. The germline V gene encodes CDR1 SQVTM and CDR2 ANQGSEA.

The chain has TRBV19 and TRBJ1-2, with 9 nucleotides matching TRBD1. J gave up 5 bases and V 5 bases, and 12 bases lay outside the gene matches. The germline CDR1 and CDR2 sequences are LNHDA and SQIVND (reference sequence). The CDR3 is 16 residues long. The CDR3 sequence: CASSGPGQGELYGYTF. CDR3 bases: TGTGCCAGTAGTGGACCGGGACAGGGAGAACTATATGGCTACACCTTC.

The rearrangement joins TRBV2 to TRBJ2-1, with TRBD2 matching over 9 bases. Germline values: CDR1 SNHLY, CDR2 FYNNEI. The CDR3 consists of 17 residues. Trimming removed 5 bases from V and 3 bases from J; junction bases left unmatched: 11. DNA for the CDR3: TGTGCCAGCAGTCCGAGACTAGCGGCCCTACTCTACAATGAGCAGTTCTTC. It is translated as CASSPRLAALLYNEQFF. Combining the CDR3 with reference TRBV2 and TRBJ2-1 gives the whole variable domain EPEVTQTPSHQVTQMGQEVILRCVPISNHLYFYWYRQILGQKVEFLVSFYNNEISEKSEIFDDQFSVERPDGSNFTLKIRSTKLEDSAMYFCASSPRLAALLYNEQFFGPGTRLTVL.

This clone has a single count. The CDR3 loop is CASSRTSGTITDTQYF. The CDR3 DNA follows: TGTGCCAGCAGCCGCACTAGCGGGACCATCACAGATACGCAGTATTTT. The chain recombines TRBV14 with TRBJ2-3; 10 bases fit TRBD2. Germline loops: CDR1 SGHDN, CDR2 FVKESK. The CDR3 length is 16 residues. The trim removed 4 bases at V and 2 bases at J, leaving 6 bases unmatched.

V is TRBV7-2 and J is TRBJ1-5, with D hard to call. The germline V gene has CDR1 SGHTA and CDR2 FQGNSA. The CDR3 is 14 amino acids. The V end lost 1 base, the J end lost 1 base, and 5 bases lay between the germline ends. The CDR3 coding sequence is TGTGCCAGCAGCTTAGACAAAAGCAATCAGCCCCAGCATTTT. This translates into CASSLDKSNQPQHF.

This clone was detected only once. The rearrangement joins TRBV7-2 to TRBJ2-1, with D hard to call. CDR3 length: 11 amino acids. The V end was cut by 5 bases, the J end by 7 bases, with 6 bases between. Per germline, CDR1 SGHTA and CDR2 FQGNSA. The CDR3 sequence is CASSEQNEQFF. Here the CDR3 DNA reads TGTGCCAGCAGCGAACAGAATGAGCAGTTCTTC.

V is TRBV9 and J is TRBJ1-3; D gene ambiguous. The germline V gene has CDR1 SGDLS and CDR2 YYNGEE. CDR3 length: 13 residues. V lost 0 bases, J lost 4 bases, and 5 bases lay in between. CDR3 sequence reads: CASSVELGNTIYF. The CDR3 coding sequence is TGTGCCAGCAGCGTAGAACTCGGAAACACCATATATTTT.

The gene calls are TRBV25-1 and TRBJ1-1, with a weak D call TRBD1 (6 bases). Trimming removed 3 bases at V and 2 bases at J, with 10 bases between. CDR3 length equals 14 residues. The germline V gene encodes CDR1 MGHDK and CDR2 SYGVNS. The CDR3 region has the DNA TGTGCCAGCAGTGAGGACAGATTAAACACTGAAGCTTTCTTT. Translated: CASSEDRLNTEAFF.

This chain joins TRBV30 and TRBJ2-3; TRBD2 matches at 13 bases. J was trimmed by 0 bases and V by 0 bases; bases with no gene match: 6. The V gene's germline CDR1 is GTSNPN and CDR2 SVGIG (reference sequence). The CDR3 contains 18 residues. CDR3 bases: TGTGCCTGGAGTGTGGTTCCGGGACTAGCGGGGAGCACAGATACGCAGTATTTT. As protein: CAWSVVPGLAGSTDTQYF.

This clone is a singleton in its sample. CDR3 loop: CASSQDTGANFQETQYF. The CDR3 region has the DNA TGTGCCAGCAGCCAAGATACAGGGGCTAACTTTCAAGAGACCCAGTACTTC. The chain links TRBV14 to TRBJ2-5; 7 bases are a match to TRBD1. V shed 0 bases and J 2 bases; nucleotides not matched to a gene: 9. CDR1 is SGHDN, CDR2 FVKESK, per germline. The length of the CDR3 is 17 residues.

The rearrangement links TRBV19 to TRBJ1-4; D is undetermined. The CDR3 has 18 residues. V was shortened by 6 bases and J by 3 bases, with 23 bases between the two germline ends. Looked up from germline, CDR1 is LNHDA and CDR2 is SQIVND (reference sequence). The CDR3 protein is CASRIPDMRVRANEKLFF. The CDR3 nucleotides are TGTGCCAGTAGGATCCCCGACATGCGGGTTCGGGCTAATGAAAAACTGTTTTTT.

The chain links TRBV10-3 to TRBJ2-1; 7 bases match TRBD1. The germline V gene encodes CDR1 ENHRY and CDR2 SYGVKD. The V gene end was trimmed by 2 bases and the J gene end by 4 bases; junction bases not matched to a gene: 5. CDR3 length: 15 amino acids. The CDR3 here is CAISERQGVYNEQFF. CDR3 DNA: TGTGCCATCAGTGAGCGGCAGGGGGTGTACAATGAGCAGTTCTTC.

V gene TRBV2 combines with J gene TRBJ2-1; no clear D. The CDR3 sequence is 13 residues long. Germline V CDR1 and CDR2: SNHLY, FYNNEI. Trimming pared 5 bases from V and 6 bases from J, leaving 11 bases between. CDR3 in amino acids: CASSIGPGNEQFF. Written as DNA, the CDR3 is TGTGCCAGCAGTATAGGCCCGGGCAATGAGCAGTTCTTC.

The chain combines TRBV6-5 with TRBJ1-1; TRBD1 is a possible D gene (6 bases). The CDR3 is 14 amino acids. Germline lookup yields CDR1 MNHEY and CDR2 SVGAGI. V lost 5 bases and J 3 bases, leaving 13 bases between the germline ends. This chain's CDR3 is CASSANRAHTEAFF. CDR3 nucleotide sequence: TGTGCCAGCAGTGCCAACAGGGCCCACACTGAAGCTTTCTTT.